These 6 T cell receptor beta chains were all obtained from the same sample, sequenced in a study of PD-L1 blockade in urothelial cancer. Measured with immunoSEQ multiplex PCR; TCRdb has only the in-frame clones, and not every one. This sample has tens of thousands of clones, with approximately 82% found just once. The source material was PBMCs, sampled around atezolizumab (anti-PD-L1) treatment. These receptors were taken from a man between 70 and 80 years old with urothelial cancer.

Here the CDR3 DNA reads TGCAGCGTTAGACAGGGGGGATCGCAGTATTTT. It translates to CSVRQGGSQYF. V usage is TRBV29-1 and J usage is TRBJ2-3; 9 bases map to TRBD1. Germline values: CDR1 SQVTM, CDR2 ANQGSEA. The V segment lost 5 bases and the J segment 10 bases; nucleotides outside the gene matches: 4. CDR3 length: 11 amino acids.

The chain has TRBV4-3 and TRBJ1-2; 8 bases match TRBD1. J lost 5 bases, V lost 2 bases, and 7 bases had no gene match. The germline V gene encodes CDR1 LGHNA and CDR2 YSLEER. The CDR3 has 15 residues. As DNA, the CDR3 is TGCGCCAGCAGCCAACTGGGACAGGCTGGGTATGGCTACACCTTC. Its protein is CASSQLGQAGYGYTF.

This chain uses TRBV6-1 with TRBJ2-1; 12 nucleotides align to TRBD2. This CDR3 is built from 15 residues. The germline V gene has CDR1 MNHNS and CDR2 SASEGT. The V and J ends lost 7 bases and 5 bases, in that order; junction bases with no gene match: 6. CDR3 bases: TGTGCCAGCAAGATTTCTAGCGGGAGGGACAATGAGCAGTTCTTC. This gives the protein CASKISSGRDNEQFF.

The chain is built from TRBV9 and TRBJ1-1, with D perhaps TRBD1 (6 bases). The CDR3 covers 15 residues. Trimming took off 4 bases at V and 3 bases at J, with 16 bases between the two ends. Germline CDR1 reads SGDLS; CDR2 reads YYNGEE. The CDR3 DNA follows: TGTGCCAGCAGCTCGCACCGAGGGGGTTACACTGAAGCTTTCTTT. Translating gives CASSSHRGGYTEAFF.

A few counts support this clone. This chain links TRBV9 with TRBJ1-2; a possible D gene is TRBD1 (6 bases). V was pared by 4 bases and J by 5 bases, with 15 bases between. Per the germline V gene, CDR1 is SGDLS and CDR2 is YYNGEE. This CDR3 has 14 residues. For the CDR3, the DNA is TGTGCCAGCAGCCTTGCAGGGGCAAGGTATGGCTACACCTTC. Residues: CASSLAGARYGYTF.

The rearrangement links TRBV30 to TRBJ2-3; possibly TRBD2 for D (5 bases). The germline V gene has CDR1 GTSNPN and CDR2 SVGIG (reference sequence). V was shortened by 0 bases and J by 0 bases, with 13 bases between the two germline ends. CDR3 length equals 16 residues. As DNA, the CDR3 is TGTGCCTGGAGTGTAAGGCGAGGGTCCAGCACAGATACGCAGTATTTT. Translated, it gives CAWSVRRGSSTDTQYF.